This TCR beta chain stems from a study of PD-1 blockade in classical Hodgkin lymphoma. About this clone itself: Its cognate antigen is unknown.

CDR1 SEHNR and CDR2 FQNEAQ come from the germline V gene (reference sequence). The CDR3 extends over 14 amino acids. General observations from the study: Diminished baseline TCR diversity has been reported in newly diagnosed patients relative to healthy donors.

The time point is: cycle 4 day 1 (C4D1), after 6 weeks of nivolumab. Brentuximab vedotin exposure varied among the patients, all of whom had relapsed after autologous stem cell transplantation. It was by magnetic negative selection that CD4+ T cells were purified from thawed PBMCs. Clones were read by immunoSEQ multiplex PCR, and TCRdb kept only the in-frame ones, dropping some. The table includes fewer than 13,000 clones, roughly 88% detected once. The sequence was obtained from a human donor with classical Hodgkin lymphoma. J is TRBJ2-5 and V is TRBV7-9, with 8 bases matching TRBD1. TRBJ2-7 explains the end of the DNA better; the J call may be wrong. The sequenced sample was CD4+ T cells from blood, obtained before the fourth cycle of nivolumab. CDR3 residues: CASSLVQGAGEQYF. The CDR3 DNA sequence: TGTGCCAGCAGCTTAGTCCAGGGGGCGGGCGAGCAGTACTTC.